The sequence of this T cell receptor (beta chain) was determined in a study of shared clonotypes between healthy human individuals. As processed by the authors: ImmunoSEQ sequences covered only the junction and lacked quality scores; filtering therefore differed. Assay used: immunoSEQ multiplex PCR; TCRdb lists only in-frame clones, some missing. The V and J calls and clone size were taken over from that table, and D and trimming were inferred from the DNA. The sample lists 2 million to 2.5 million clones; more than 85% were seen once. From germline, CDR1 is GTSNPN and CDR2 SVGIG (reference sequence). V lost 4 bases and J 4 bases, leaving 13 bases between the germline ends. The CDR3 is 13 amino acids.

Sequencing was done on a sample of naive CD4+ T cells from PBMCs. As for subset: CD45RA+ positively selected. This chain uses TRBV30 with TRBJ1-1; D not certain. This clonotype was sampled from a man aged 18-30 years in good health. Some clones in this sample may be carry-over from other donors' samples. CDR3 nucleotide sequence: TGTGCCTGGACCGGCCGGGGAGGCACTGAAGCTTTCTTT. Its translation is CAWTGRGGTEAFF.